This TCR beta chain was sequenced in a study of blood T cells in healthy people across ages (dated by TCRdb to about 2015). Looking at the study overall: In model experiments, template switching captured about one uniquely barcoded TCR beta cDNA molecule for every two T cells. Age-related changes in TCR beta repertoire diversity were measured in the study by deep sequencing normalized with unique cDNA molecular identifiers. Donors were grouped into four age groups: young (average 16 years), middle-aged (about 40), aged (around 62) and long-lived (about 89). Using the same blood draw, the study looked at two additional independent replicas of 1 million unique cDNA reads for two donors, one aged 18 to 30 and the other aged 80 or older. Overall study outcomes, separate from this receptor: Donor CMV infection status was unknown, potentially confounding age-related changes in expanded clonotypes. Compared with the aged group, the long-lived group had more naive CD4+ T cells, fewer expanded clones and increased TCR diversity, a pattern suggesting age selection. Observed TCR beta diversity per million T cells fell roughly linearly with age, and a significant reduction was already apparent by age around 36. Estimates of total diversity from one million sequenced T cells were regarded as lower bounds and underestimates. Since profiling was done on bulk unsorted PBMCs, naive and antigen-experienced compartments could not be conclusively compared. Observed TCR beta diversity correlated strongly with the percentage of naive T cells measured by flow cytometry.

The CDR3 runs 14 residues from the cysteine to the phenylalanine. The entry retains the CDR3 DNA only, 42 bases that are in frame from base 1. Between the V and J ends, shortened by 5 bases and 0 bases respectively, the junction contains 10 bases. CDR1 and CDR2 are read off the germline V gene as KGHSH and LQKENI. Receptor amplification or capture employed 5' RACE. These reads were obtained on an Illumina HiSeq 2500. A second PCR of roughly 7 to 11 cycles was performed with a sample-barcoded 5' primer and a J-beta primer mix. A template-switch 5' adaptor carrying 12 random nucleotides introduced a unique molecular identifier onto each TCR beta cDNA molecule. Each sample yielded at least 3 million CDR3-containing paired-end reads. First-strand cDNA was synthesized from all RNA with the Mint cDNA synthesis kit, primed by a TRBC-specific oligonucleotide. Following uracil-DNA glycosylase treatment, all cDNA underwent a first 18-cycle PCR with the universal primers M1SS and BC2_uni_R. As for the original processing: Normalization of each sample was performed by random selection of 1 million high-quality reads, each carrying a distinct molecular identifier. Reads sharing molecular identifiers were discarded rather than binned into consensus sequences. MiTCR, run with a Q25 quality threshold and the strictest error-elimination algorithm, handled CDR3 identification, clonotype clustering and error correction. A nonparametric unseen species model with Euler transformation was used to estimate lower-bound total TCR beta diversity. Starting from the raw public reads, TCRdb applied fastp trimming at Q25, assembled clones with MiXCR and retained in-frame beta chains. One record per CDR3 amino acid sequence lists the most common genes and DNA. TCRdb, not the authors, supplied the V and J calls. The sample includes some 760,000 distinct CDR3 sequences, with roughly 25% observed a single time. The top ten constitute 8% to 10% of the sample.

This clonotype was counted between two and nine times. Its target antigen remains unknown. Within one base of it there is no much larger clone, and no base qualities were kept. Donors were a few dozen systemically healthy Caucasian individuals from Russia aged 6 to 90 years. Each donor gave around 9 milliliters of peripheral blood, collected into EDTA-treated Vacutainer tubes. Ficoll-Paque density-gradient centrifugation was used to isolate PBMCs, with at least 6 million obtained per sample. Trizol reagent was used to extract total RNA from PBMCs, with at least 5.5 micrograms per sample. Naive CD45RAhigh/CD27high T cell percentages were measured by flow cytometry on a PBMC aliquot from every donor. These same data were also listed under a study on T cells of mothers and their children. The second source states: Donors were nine systemically healthy Caucasian individuals: three mothers and their six children. cDNA synthesis consumed the entire amount of extracted RNA, loaded at around 1.5 ug RNA in each 15 ul reaction. In the second PCR, the M1S primer introduced both the sample barcodes and 2-4 random nucleotides. More than 8 million TCR beta CDR3 reads were obtained from each mother, and some 3.2 million reads were obtained from each child. Thymic selection similarly shapes TCR recombination output in related and unrelated pairs, with minor effect from inherited differences. Normalized repertoire overlap was always slightly but never significantly higher in related than unrelated mother-child pairs. Persistent microchimeric T cell clones were not detected, at a sensitivity of around 99 clones per million clonotypes. The study used deep NGS to compare TCR beta repertoires of mothers and children, seeking features distinguishing related mother-child pairs from unrelated individuals. On average, the children were approximately 11 +/- 4 years old, while the mothers were approximately 40 +/- 4 years old. After adapter ligation was performed with NEBNext reagents, the libraries were sequenced on an Illumina HiSeq 2000 with 100+100 nt paired-end reads. To prevent cross-contamination, the mother and child libraries were prepared one month apart and sequenced in separate runs. For each donor, somewhere between about 450,000 and 2,100,000 distinct TCR beta clonotypes were identified. Naive TCR beta clonotypes were estimated from low-frequency clonotypes matched to each donor's FACS-determined naive share, without sorting.

Sequenced: blood. The source of this sequence is a boy younger than 18 in good health. Recombination linked TRBV18 to TRBJ1-2; no D gene can be assigned with confidence. The DNA sequence follows: TGTGCCAGCTCAGCATTTACGGCTAACTATGGCTACACCTTC. The translation is CASSAFTANYGYTF.